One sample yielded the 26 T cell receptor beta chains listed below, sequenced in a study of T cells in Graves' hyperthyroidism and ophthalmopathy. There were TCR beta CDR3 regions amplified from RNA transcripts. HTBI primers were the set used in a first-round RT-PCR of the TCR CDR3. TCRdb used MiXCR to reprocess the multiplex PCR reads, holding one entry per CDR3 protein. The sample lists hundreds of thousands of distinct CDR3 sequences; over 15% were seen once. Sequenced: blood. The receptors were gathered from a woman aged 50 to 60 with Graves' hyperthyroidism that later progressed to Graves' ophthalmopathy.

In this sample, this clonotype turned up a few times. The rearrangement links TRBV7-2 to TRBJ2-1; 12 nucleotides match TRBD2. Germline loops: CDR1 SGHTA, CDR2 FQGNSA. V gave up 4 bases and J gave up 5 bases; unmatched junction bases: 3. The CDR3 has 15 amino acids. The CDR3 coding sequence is TGTACCAGCAGCTCCAGACTAGCGGGGGACAATGAGCAGTTCTTC. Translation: CTSSSRLAGDNEQFF.

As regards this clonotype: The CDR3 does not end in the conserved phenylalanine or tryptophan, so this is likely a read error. Written as DNA, the CDR3 is TGTGCCAGCAGTTTTTCTGGACTAAGTCGGGGGTTCGGCGAGCAGTACCTC. It specifies CASSFSGLSRGFGEQYL. This chain joins TRBV12-3 or TRBV12-4 and TRBJ2-7, with D possibly TRBD2 on 6 matching bases. This CDR3 spans 17 amino acids. Trimming pared 3 bases from V and 6 bases from J, leaving 24 bases between.

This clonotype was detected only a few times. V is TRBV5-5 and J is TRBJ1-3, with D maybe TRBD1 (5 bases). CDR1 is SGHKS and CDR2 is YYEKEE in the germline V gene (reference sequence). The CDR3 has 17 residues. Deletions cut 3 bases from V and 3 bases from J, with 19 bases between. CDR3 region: CASSSFTGTGGGNTIYF. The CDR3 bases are TGTGCCAGCAGCTCCTTTACCGGGACCGGGGGTGGAAACACCATATATTTT.

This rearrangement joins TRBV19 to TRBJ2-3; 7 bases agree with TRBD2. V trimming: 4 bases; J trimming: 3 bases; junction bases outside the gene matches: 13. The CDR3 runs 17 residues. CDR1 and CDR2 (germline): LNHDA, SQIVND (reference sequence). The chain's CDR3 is CASSTETSTHPTDTQYF. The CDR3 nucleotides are TGTGCCAGTAGTACCGAGACTAGCACCCACCCAACAGATACGCAGTATTTT.

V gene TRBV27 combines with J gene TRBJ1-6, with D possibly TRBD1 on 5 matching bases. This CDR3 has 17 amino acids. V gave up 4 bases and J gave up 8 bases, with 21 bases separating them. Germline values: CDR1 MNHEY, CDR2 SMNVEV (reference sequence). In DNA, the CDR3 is TGTGCCAGCAGTTCCCAGGGCGGATCCAAGCAGGATTCACCCCTCCACTTT. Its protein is CASSSQGGSKQDSPLHF.

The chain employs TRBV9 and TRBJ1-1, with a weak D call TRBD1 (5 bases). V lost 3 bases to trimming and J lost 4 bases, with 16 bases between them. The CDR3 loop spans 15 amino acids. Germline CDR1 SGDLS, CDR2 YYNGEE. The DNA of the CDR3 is TGTGCCAGCAGCGAGGGACCCTACAAGGGCACTGAAGCTTTCTTT. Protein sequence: CASSEGPYKGTEAFF.

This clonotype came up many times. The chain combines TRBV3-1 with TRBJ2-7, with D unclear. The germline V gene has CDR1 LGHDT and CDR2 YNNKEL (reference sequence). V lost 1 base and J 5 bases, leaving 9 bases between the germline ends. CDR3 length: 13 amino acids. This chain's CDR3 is CASSQGGINEQYF. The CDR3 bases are TGTGCCAGCAGCCAAGGAGGCATCAACGAGCAGTACTTC.

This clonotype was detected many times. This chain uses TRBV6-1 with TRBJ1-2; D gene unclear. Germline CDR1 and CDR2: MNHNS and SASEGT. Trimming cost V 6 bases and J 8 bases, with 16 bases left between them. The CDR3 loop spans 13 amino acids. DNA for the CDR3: TGTGCCAGCAGAGACGGCGAGCCAATGGGCTACACCTTC. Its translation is CASRDGEPMGYTF.

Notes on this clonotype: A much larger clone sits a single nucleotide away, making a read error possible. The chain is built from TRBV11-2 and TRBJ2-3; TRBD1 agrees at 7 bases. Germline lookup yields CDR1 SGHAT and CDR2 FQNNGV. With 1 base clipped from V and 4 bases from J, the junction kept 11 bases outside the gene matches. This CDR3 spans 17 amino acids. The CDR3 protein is CASSLGYRGSSADTQYF. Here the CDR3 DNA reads TGTGCCAGCAGCTTAGGGTACAGGGGATCGAGCGCAGATACGCAGTATTTT.

CDR3 sequence: CASSTQVSANQPQHF. CDR3 coding DNA: TGTGCCAGTAGTACACAGGTTTCAGCCAATCAGCCCCAGCATTTT. This chain connects TRBV19 to TRBJ1-5, with TRBD1 as a possible D gene (5 bases). This CDR3 spans 15 amino acids. V was pared by 4 bases and J by 3 bases, with 13 bases between. Germline assignment: CDR1 LNHDA and CDR2 SQIVND (reference sequence).

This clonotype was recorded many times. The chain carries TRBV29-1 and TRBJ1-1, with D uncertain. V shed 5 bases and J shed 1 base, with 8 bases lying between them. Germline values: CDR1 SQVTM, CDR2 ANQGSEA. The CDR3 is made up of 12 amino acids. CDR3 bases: TGCAGCGTTTCTCTAGGGAACACTGAAGCTTTCTTT. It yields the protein CSVSLGNTEAFF.

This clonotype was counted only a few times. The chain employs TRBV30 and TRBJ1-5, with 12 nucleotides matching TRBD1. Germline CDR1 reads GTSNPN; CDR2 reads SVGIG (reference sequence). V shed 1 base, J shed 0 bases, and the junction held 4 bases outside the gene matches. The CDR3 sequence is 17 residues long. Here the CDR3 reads CAWSAGTGGLSNQPQHF. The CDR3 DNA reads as TGTGCCTGGAGTGCCGGGACAGGGGGCCTTAGCAATCAGCCCCAGCATTTT.

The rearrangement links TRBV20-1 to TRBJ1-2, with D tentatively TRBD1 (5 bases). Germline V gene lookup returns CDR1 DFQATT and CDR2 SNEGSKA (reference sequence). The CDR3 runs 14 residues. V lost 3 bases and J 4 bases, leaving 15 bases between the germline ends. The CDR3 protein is CSARIRDLAYGYTF. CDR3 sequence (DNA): TGCAGTGCTAGGATCCGGGACTTGGCCTATGGCTACACCTTC.

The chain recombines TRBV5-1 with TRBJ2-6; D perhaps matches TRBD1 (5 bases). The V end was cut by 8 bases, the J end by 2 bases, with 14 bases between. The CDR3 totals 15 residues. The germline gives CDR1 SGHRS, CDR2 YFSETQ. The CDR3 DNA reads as TGCGCCAGTAGCACCCAGGGAACTGGGGCCAACGTCCTGACTTTC. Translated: CASSTQGTGANVLTF.

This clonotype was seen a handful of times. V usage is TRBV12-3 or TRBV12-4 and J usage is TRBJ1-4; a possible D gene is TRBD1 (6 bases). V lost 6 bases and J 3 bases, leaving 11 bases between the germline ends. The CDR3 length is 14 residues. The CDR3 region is CASRGGAANEKLFF. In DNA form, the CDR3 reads TGTGCCAGCAGAGGGGGAGCCGCTAATGAAAAACTGTTTTTT.

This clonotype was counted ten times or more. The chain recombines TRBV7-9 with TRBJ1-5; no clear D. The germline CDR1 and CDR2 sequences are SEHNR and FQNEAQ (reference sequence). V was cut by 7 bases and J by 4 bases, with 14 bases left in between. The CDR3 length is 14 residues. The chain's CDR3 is CASTESGGNQPQHF. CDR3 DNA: TGTGCCAGCACCGAGTCCGGCGGGAATCAGCCCCAGCATTTT.

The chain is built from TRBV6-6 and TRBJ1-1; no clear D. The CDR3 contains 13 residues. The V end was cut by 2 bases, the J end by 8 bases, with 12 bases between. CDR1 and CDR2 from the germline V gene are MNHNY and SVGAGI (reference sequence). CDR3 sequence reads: CASSYGESREAFF. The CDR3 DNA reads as TGTGCCAGCAGTTACGGGGAATCAAGGGAAGCTTTCTTT.

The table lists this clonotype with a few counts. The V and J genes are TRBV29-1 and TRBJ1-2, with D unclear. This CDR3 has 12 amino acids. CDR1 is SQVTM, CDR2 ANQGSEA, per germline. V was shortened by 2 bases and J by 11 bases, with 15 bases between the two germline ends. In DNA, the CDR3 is TGCAGCGTTGAATGGGAATCAGAGGGTTACACCTTC. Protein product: CSVEWESEGYTF.

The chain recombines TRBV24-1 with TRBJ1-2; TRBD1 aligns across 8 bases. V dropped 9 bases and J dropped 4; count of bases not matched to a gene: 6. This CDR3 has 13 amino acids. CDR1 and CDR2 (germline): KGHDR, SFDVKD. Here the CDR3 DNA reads TGTGCCACCGGGACAGGTGATTCCTATGGCTACACCTTC. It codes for CATGTGDSYGYTF.

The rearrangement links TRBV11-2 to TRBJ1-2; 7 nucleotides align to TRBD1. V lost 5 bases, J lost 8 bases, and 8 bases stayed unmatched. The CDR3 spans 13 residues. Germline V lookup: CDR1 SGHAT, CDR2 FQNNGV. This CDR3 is CASSPGDSRGYTF. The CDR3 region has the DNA TGTGCCAGCAGCCCGGGGGACAGCCGGGGCTACACCTTC. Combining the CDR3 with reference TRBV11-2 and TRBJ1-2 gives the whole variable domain EAGVAQSPRYKIIEKRQSVAFWCNPISGHATLYWYQQILGQGPKLLIQFQNNGVVDDSQLPKDRFSAERLKGVDSTLKIQPAKLEDSAVYLCASSPGDSRGYTFGSGTRLTVV.

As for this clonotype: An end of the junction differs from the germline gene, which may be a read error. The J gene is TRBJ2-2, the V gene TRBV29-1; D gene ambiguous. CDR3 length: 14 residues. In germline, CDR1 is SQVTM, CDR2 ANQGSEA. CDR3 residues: CSAETGPNTGELFF. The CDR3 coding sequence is TGCAGCGCTGAAACCGGGCCGAACACCGGGGAGCTGTTTTTT.

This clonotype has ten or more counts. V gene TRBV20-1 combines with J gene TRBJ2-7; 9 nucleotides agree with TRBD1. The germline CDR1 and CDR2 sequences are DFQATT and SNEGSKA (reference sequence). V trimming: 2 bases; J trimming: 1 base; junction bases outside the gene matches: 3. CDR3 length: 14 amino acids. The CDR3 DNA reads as TGCAGTGCTAGAAGGACAGGGGCTTCCTACGAGCAGTACTTC. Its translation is CSARRTGASYEQYF.

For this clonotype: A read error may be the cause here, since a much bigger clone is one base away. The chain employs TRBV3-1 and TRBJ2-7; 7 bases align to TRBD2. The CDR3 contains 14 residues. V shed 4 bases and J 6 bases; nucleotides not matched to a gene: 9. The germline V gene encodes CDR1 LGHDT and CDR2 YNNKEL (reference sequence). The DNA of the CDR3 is TGTGCCAGCAGCCCTCGGGACGGGGAGGGCGAGCAGTACTTC. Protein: CASSPRDGEGEQYF.

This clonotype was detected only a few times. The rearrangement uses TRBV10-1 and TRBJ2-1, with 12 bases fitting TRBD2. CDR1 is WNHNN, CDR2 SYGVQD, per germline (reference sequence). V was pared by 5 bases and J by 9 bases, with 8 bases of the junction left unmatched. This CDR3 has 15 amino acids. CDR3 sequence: CASSLGLAGSGEQFF. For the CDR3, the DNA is TGCGCCAGCAGTCTAGGACTAGCGGGGAGCGGTGAGCAGTTCTTC.

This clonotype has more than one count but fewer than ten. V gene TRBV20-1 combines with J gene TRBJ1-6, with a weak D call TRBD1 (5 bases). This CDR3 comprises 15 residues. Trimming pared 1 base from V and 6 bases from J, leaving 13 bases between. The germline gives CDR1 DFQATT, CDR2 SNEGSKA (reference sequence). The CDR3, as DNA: TGCAGTGCTAGAGCGGCAGGGCGGTCTAATTCACCCCTCCACTTT. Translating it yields CSARAAGRSNSPLHF.

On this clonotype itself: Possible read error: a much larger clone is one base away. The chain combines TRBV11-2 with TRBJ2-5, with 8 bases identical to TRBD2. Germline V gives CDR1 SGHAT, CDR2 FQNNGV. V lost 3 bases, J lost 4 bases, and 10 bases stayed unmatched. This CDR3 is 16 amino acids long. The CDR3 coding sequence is TGTGCCAGCAGCTTCCTTAGCGGGGCCGCGAGAGAGACCCAGTACTTC. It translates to CASSFLSGAARETQYF.